This entry is about one TCR beta chain. The sample holds one count of this clonotype. This receptor's antigen is unknown. No qualities accompany the bases; no much larger clone lies one base away. One read represents weak support. The entry originates in a study of T-cell memory formation after mild COVID-19 listed by TCRdb under 2021. About the full investigation: TCR sequence clusters from the two donors were found to be largely donor specific. Two young, previously healthy adult volunteers, one female and one male, were included in the cohort. Longitudinal TCRalpha and TCRbeta repertoire sequencing tracked T-cell clones expanding and contracting after mild COVID-19 in a couple of donors.

Points the paper makes about the study in general: Contracting CD4+ clones were found mainly in CM and EM memory subsets, while CD8+ clones were enriched in EMRA. SARS-CoV-2 specificity of the second-wave clones peaking on day 37 was not confirmed. Clones contracting from day 15 to 85 had balanced CD4/CD8 phenotypes, while a second wave expanding from day 15 to 37 was biased towards CD4+. Some responding clones were detected in pre-infection memory, which suggested that pre-existing cross-reactive memory T cells had joined the SARS-CoV-2 response. The study included only a couple of mild cases, and larger cohorts that include severe cases with pre-infection samples were judged to be necessary.

PBMCs were isolated by Ficoll-Paque density gradient centrifugation. The CDR3 spans 17 residues, from the cysteine through the phenylalanine. This entry keeps only the CDR3 DNA: 51 bases, framed from base 1. At the junction V is shortened by 4 bases and J by 8 bases, with 21 bases in between. Sequencing was performed on an Illumina NovaSeq 6000. TCRalpha and TCRbeta cDNA libraries were constructed by 5'RACE with constant-segment primers, with sample barcodes and unique molecular identifiers being introduced. Trizol reagent was used to extract RNA from every sample. Libraries were amplified in two PCR steps, with a second sample barcode and Illumina TruSeq adapters added in the second step. Libraries were sequenced on an Illumina NovaSeq with 2 x 150 bp paired-end reads. The authors' pipeline ran thus. Reads were demultiplexed and collapsed into UMI-guided consensus sequences with migec v1.2.7. Using mixcr v2.1.11, the UMI consensuses were aligned to TRA and TRB V and J templates and assembled into clonotypes. Clonotypes were classified as expanded or contracted when called significant by both edgeR and NoisET, with noise models trained on biological replicates. For edgeR calls, the thresholds were a false discovery rate-adjusted p below 0.01 and a log2 fold-change of 1. As an exploratory analysis of dynamics, PCA with hierarchical clustering was applied to max-normalized trajectories of the 1000 most abundant clonotypes. Separately sequenced CD4+ and CD8+ repertoires were used to assign the CD4 or CD8 phenotype of responding clones. TCRdb ran its own pipeline on the public reads, namely fastp trimming at Q25 and MiXCR clone calling, and kept in-frame beta chains. Every entry covers one CDR3 protein and lists the most common genes and DNA from its rows. The V and J calls and clone size come from TCRdb's table, not from the authors' own analysis. This sample lists about 620,000 distinct CDR3 sequences; approximately 18% were detected once. The ten most abundant clones make up around 12% of the sample.

The sequenced sample consisted of PBMCs or a T cell subset sorted from them (not recorded which). The V and J segments used are TRBV12-3 or TRBV12-4 and TRBJ1-6; the D gene is not confidently resolved. The sequence was collected from an adult woman who had mild COVID-19 (a few samples of this study predate the infection). The sample titles of this study are shuffled in the database, so cell type and time point are left out; the donor was told from shared clones. This receptor carries the CDR3 CASSSSPTTGPHSPLHF. The bases are TGTGCCAGCAGTTCTTCCCCCACGACGGGTCCCCATTCACCCCTCCACTTT.